This TCR beta chain is drawn from a study of CD8+ T cells in alopecia areata. About the research overall: Skin was taken from roughly 6-12-month-old C3H/HeJ graft donors that had spontaneous alopecia and grafted onto approximately 6-11-week-old female C3H/HeJ mice.

Regarding the study as a whole: With patients, TCR sharing proved less clear than in mice, a difference possibly related to HLA.

Isolated RNA was reverse transcribed into cDNA used as the sequencing template. Only in-frame clones appear in the TCRdb table, and some are missing; sequencing was by immunoSEQ multiplex PCR. The sample includes 200,000 to 300,000 clones, none of them occurring once. Deletions cut 0 bases from V and 3 bases from J, with 10 bases between. Germline assignment: CDR1 LGHNA and CDR2 YNLKQL (reference sequence). The length of the CDR3 is 15 residues. This clone was observed a handful of times. Its specificity is unknown. The genes are named according to mouse. The CDR3 end is not reached by the read, which stops 4 residues before it; the germline J gene fills it in. The pooled cutaneous lymph node cells were sorted using several markers (CD4, CD8alpha, NKG2D, NKG2ACE and others).

Material: CD4+ T cells sorted from a lymph node. The clonotype was recovered from a C3H/HeJ mouse with alopecia areata. MHC haplotype of the mouse line: H2-k. This chain uses TRBV5 with TRBJ2-5, with D possibly TRBD2 on 6 matching bases. CDR3 loop: CASSQEPGLQDTQYF. Partial CDR3 DNA: TGTGCCAGCAGCCAAGAACCGGGACTTCAAGAC.